The present TCR beta chain was sequenced within a study of T-cell reconstitution after alpha-beta-depleted transplantation in children. Study results and caveats: At the one-year point after transplant, T-cell counts and TCRbeta diversity were found to come mostly from T cells that had been newly produced. Where some patients showed high TCRbeta diversity at day 60, it came from recipient T cells and thymic progenitors that had survived.

A library of TCRbeta sequences, prepared with unique molecular identifiers, was generated. In TCRdb, the PCR reads were re-called with MiXCR into one record per CDR3 protein. This sample carries approximately 97,000 distinct CDR3 sequences, under 9% of them seen once, and the ten largest clones take roughly 15%. Notes on this clonotype: The antigen is undetermined.

This CDR3 has 17 residues. Germline trimming cut 1 base from V and 3 bases from J; bases unmatched to any gene: 6. Germline V gives CDR1 SGHDN, CDR2 FVKESK. The receptor's source is a boy aged 2 to 10 with acute lymphoblastic leukemia, due to receive a stem cell transplant. The specimen was PBMCs, collected before TCRalphabeta/CD19-depleted stem cell transplant. The V and J genes are TRBV14 and TRBJ2-1, with 10 bases lining up with TRBD2. The CDR3 DNA is TGTGCCAGCAGCCAAGGGGAGCGGGGGGGCTTCTACAATGAGCAGTTCTTC. Its translation: CASSQGERGGFYNEQFF.